What follows describes a single T cell receptor beta chain. Its target is not known. The data belong to a study of blood T cells in healthy people across ages. Primers used in a second PCR of about 6 to 11 cycles were a sample-barcoded 5' primer and a J-beta primer mix. TCRdb re-called the 5' RACE reads with MiXCR, one entry per CDR3 protein. The table shows about 1.6 million distinct CDR3 sequences, with 30% to 35% occurring only once. Germline-derived CDR1 and CDR2 are SGHRS and YFSETQ. V dropped 4 bases and J dropped 5 bases, with 9 bases sitting between them. The CDR3 extends over 12 amino acids. General study results and limits: Roughly linear age-related decline in beta diversity appeared, significant by age about 40. Researchers report that TCR beta diversity correlated strongly with naive T cell percentage.

The specimen sequenced was blood. This receptor was identified in a woman aged 25-40 years in good health. The V and J genes are TRBV5-1 and TRBJ2-5; either TRBD1 or TRBD2 may fit D (5 bases each). The CDR3 sequence is CASSRWGETQYF. The CDR3 DNA reads TGCGCCAGCAGCCGCTGGGGGGAGACCCAGTACTTC.